This record looks at one T cell receptor (beta chain) sequence and its context. No cognate antigen has been identified for it. Per-base quality was not reported, and no clone a single base away is much larger than it. This sample was included in a study of cytomegalovirus exposure and HLA in healthy donors (dated by TCRdb to the late 2010s). About the investigation overall: According to an earlier analysis of 550 to 750 of the donors, 200 million or so T cells yielded 100 million or so unique TCR beta sequences and less than 300 Gb of sequence data. About 320 gigabases of sequencing data and tens of millions of unique TCR sequences were included in an early release covering 500 to 750 HLA-typed donors. Of the roughly 400 genotyped donors, 65% to 90% fell in the genetic ancestry cluster associated with self-reported Caucasian donors. The study aimed to test whether signatures of past pathogen exposure could be identified by cataloging public T cell receptors. The study used immunosequencing to profile the T cell repertoires of under 700 subjects and linked those repertoires to cytomegalovirus serostatus. A separate validation cohort of over 95 different subjects was used in addition to the roughly 720-subject first cohort. The study combined high-throughput TCR immunosequencing, statistical association of individual TCRs with disease status, and machine learning to predict cytomegalovirus infection status. A later analysis re-examined previously published TCR beta repertoires from hundreds of donors and added high-resolution HLA genotyping to investigate patterns of TCR occurrence. Rather than using new phenotypic data, the later analysis identified candidate immune exposures from TCR beta sequences and from how often those sequences occurred across donors. An earlier analysis of nearly 600 of the donors applied high-throughput TCR beta sequencing to assess whether each TCR beta V gene segment acted as functional or pseudogenic. Alongside the repertoire data, information on donor age, sex, ethnicity and CMV serostatus was compiled. A later genetic analysis took genome-wide SNP genotypes for about three fifths of the 666 donors and used that subset as a discovery cohort. Every repertoire in the discovery cohort had been generated on one and the same sequencing platform. HLA typing included class I and class II loci at four-digit resolution. The number of donors typed differed by locus, with roughly 620-640 for A, B, C, DRB1 and DQB1, around 500 for DQA1, 600 to 610 for DPA1, and about 450 for DPB1. Because of strong linkage in the cohort, roughly five DR-DQ haplotypes were treated as single units for association and clustering. Across 398 genotyped donors of the cohort, an average of roughly 230,000 unique TCR beta nucleotide sequences per donor were sequenced, and 15% to 20% of those sequences were non-productive.

The library was prepared using the immunoSEQ multiplex PCR assay. For the multiplex PCR, a mixture combining 60 forward primers for TCR Vbeta segments and 13 reverse primers for TCR Jbeta segments was used. The CDR3 region of rearranged TCR beta genes was amplified from genomic DNA with a multiplex PCR assay. The amplified TCR beta libraries were sequenced on the Illumina HiSeq System as 87-base-pair reads. The original pipeline was this. In a later analysis, tens of millions of unique TCR beta chains were counted across the 666 repertoires, and roughly 11 million of these chains were shared by at least two donors. A nearest-neighbor algorithm error-corrected the raw reads and collapsed the reads into unique sequences, merging closely related sequences to remove PCR and sequencing errors. V, D and J gene segments were assigned by aligning CDR3 sequences to IMGT reference sequences. Each retained sequence needed at least a six-nucleotide match to both a V gene segment and a J gene segment. Rearrangements were called productive when the CDR3 lacked stop codons and stayed in frame with V and J; all others were non-productive. Following IMGT convention, CDR3 was defined as the stretch from the second conserved V-encoded cysteine to the conserved J-encoded phenylalanine. The earlier analysis of a few hundred of the donors excluded any sequence lacking an unambiguous match to a single V gene segment. An earlier analysis of several hundred of the donors called V segments functional above 56.7% productive rearrangements and segregating when the between-donor standard deviation exceeded 5%. To diagnose cytomegalovirus status from the catalog of TCR beta chain sequences, a statistical classification framework was built. V and J gene assignment, in a later analysis, came from comparing TCR nucleotide sequences with IMGT/GENE-DB human TR gene sequences. In a later analysis, CDR3 sequences and most-parsimonious VDJ recombination scenarios were assigned using the TCRdist pipeline. A later analysis defined each TCR beta chain by its CDR3 amino acid sequence plus V-gene family, and excluded reads lacking a unique V-gene family. A later analysis removed 500 to 650 highly shared, low-generation-probability nucleotide sequences to deal with suspected cross-contamination and a sequencing artifact. In a later analysis, a clonal expansion index for each public chain was calculated from normalized within-repertoire ranks of inferred template counts. Generation probabilities in a later analysis came from a VDJ recombination model fitted to out-of-frame rearrangements, and those results were checked against IGoR. A later analysis scored TCR-TCR, TCR-HLA and TCR-CMV co-occurrence with hypergeometric tests, applying a repertoire-size bias correction to TCR pairs. False discovery rates were estimated in a later analysis by permuting HLA or CMV assignments 20 times. A later analysis grouped co-occurring TCRs with DBSCAN, adding TCRdist sequence similarity when clustering within HLA-allele-positive subsets. Repertoires with fewer than 30,000 or more than 120,000 public chains, plus five repertoires with anomalous nucleotide sharing, were excluded from co-occurrence clustering. TCRdb holds this immuneACCESS table with in-frame rearrangements only. Some clones are missing; in checked studies, unresolved V genes explain under half, and the rest has no known cause. The DNA was the basis for D and trimming; V, J and clone size are from that table. The sample profile shows about 120,000 clones; approximately 78% of them were found once. In total, the top ten clones hold 9.5% to 13% of the sample.

V and J are truncated by 11 bases and 6 bases respectively, leaving an intervening sequence of 17 bases. The CDR3 spans 12 residues, from the cysteine through the phenylalanine. Of the read, only the CDR3 DNA is kept; its 36 bases are in frame from base 1. CDR1 and CDR2 are drawn from the germline V gene (reference sequence): PRHDT, FYEKMQ. What the work shows at the level of the full study, not this receptor alone: The cohort was sequenced for TCR beta chains only, and without alpha or paired-chain data the features that could be detected were limited. At a false discovery rate of 0.05, a later analysis linked some 18,000 TCR beta sequences to specific HLA alleles. It was suggested by the authors that the approach could potentially be generalized to other disease states and immunological phenotypes. In a later genetic analysis, fewer N-insertions in productive TCRs were reported among donors in an Asian-associated ancestry cluster than the roughly 700-donor mean. Correlated functional status among segregating V segments might reflect linkage disequilibrium, but an unknown experimental factor could not be ruled out. In a later analysis, HLA-associated TCR beta chains showed more clonal expansion and lower generation probabilities than non-associated chains that were equally common. In a later analysis, most CMV-associated TCR beta chains were found to appear HLA-restricted, with HLA associations seemingly driven largely by CMV exposure. In a later analysis, TCR association rates were found to vary across HLA loci, with the most associated TCRs seen for DRB1 alleles and the fewest for HLA-C alleles. In vitro tests confirmed that a few of the cytomegalovirus-associated TCR beta chains recognize cytomegalovirus antigens. For the cohort, immune exposure information was limited to CMV serostatus. Some IMGT-functional V segments, including TRBV6-2 and TRBV6-3, could not be distinguished by the 87-base-pair reads and were therefore excluded. A cluster of highly shared sequence variants was judged likely to represent a technical artifact of the sequencing pipeline. A later genetic analysis associated a missense DCLRE1C variant with V-gene and J-gene trimming of TCR beta chains, and an independent cohort replicated the association. Because some donors lacked HLA typing at each locus, the association tests relied only on the typed subset. While some public TCRs were present in many individuals, most TCR sequences turned up only very rarely across donors. Because counts were too low, around 17 rarely observed V segments, including chromosome 9 orphons, were left out of the earlier analysis of over 550 of the donors. In an earlier analysis of 587 of the donors, most TCR beta V segments appeared in productive rearrangements about 87% or about 30% of the time, broadly matching IMGT annotations. In both the original and validation cohorts, the classifier was reported to diagnose cytomegalovirus status with high specificity and sensitivity. A further reported finding was that TCR beta sequences accurately predicted the HLA-A and HLA-B alleles for most subjects in the first cohort. Presence/absence analyses assumed roughly uniform sequencing depth across donors, an assumption that may not hold. The study gave a list of some 150 TCR beta chains associated with cytomegalovirus. According to a later analysis, parvovirus B19, influenza, CMV and Epstein-Barr virus appeared linked to several top co-occurrence clusters. Assigning TCR associations to individual alleles was difficult when HLA alleles, especially DR and DQ, strongly co-occurred.

The cohort comprised several hundred healthy bone marrow donors. All cohort members were sampled while nominally healthy, although unrecorded immune exposures were likely present. The donor tested CMV seropositive and was one of the 289 seropositive cohort members. A peripheral blood sample was provided by each donor, and peripheral blood mononuclear cells were used for TCR beta sequencing. Genomic DNA extraction from the blood cell samples was performed with the Qiagen DNeasy Blood Extraction Kit. The receptor's source is a young man in good health and CMV-seropositive. The sample consisted of PBMCs. The V gene is TRBV13 and the J gene is TRBJ2-7; the D gene is perhaps TRBD2, on 6 matching bases. CDR3 reads: CAFRTGVGEQYF. The DNA is TGTGCCTTCCGGACGGGAGTGGGCGAGCAGTACTTC.